This T cell receptor (beta chain) was sequenced during a study of identical twins. TCRdb independently ran MiXCR on the 5' RACE reads; one entry per CDR3 protein. The data contain 450,000 or so distinct CDR3 sequences, roughly 18% of them seen just once; the ten biggest clones take up 12%. This clonotype was counted between two and nine times. Germline V gene lookup returns CDR1 SGHNT and CDR2 YYREEE (reference sequence). V gave up 0 bases and J gave up 8 bases, with 15 bases separating them. CDR3 length: 15 residues. This clonotype originated in a man aged 45-65 years in good health. The sample consisted of naive T cells sorted from blood. The chain recombines TRBV5-4 with TRBJ2-1; maybe TRBD1 (6 bases). This CDR3 reads CASSLGQVGLYEQFF. DNA of the CDR3: TGTGCCAGCAGCTTGGGACAGGTCGGCTTGTATGAGCAGTTCTTC.